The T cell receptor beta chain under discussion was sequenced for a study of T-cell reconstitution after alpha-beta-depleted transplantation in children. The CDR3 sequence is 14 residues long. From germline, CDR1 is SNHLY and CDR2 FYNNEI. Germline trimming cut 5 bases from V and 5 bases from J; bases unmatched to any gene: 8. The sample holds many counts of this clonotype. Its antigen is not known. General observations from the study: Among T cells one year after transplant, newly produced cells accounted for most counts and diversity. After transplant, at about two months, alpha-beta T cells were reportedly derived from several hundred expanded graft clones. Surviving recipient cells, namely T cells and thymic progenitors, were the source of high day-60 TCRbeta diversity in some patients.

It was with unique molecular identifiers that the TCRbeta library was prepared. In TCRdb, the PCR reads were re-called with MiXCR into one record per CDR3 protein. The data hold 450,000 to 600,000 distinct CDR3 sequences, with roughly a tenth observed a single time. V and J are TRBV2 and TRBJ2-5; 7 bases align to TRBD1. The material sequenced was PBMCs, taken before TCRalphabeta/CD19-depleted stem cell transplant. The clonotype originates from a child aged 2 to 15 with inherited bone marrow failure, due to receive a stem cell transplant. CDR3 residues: CASSPTGAGETQYF. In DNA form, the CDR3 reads TGTGCCAGCAGTCCAACAGGGGCAGGGGAGACCCAGTACTTC. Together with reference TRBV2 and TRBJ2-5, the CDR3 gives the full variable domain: EPEVTQTPSHQVTQMGQEVILRCVPISNHLYFYWYRQILGQKVEFLVSFYNNEISEKSEIFDDQFSVERPDGSNFTLKIRSTKLEDSAMYFCASSPTGAGETQYFGPGTRLLVL.